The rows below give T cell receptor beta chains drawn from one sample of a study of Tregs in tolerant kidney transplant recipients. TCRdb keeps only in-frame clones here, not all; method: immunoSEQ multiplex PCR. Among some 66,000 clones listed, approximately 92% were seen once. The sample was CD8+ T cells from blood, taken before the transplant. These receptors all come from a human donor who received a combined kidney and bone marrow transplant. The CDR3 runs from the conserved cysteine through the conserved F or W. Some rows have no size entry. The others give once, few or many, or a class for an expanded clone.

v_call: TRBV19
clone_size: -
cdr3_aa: CASSIDLEETQYF

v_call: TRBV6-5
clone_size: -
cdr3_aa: CASSLLGSYEQYF

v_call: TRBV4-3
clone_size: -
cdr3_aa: CASSATRGSYNEQFF

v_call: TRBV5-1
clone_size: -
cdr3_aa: CASSLGTGGSEKLFF

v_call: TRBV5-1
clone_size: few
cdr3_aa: CASSLELETDTQYF

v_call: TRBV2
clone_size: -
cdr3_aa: CASKVGLAANYEQYF

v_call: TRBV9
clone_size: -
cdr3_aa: CASSVAGQSSYNEQFF

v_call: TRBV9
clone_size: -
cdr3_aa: CASSSSTSATSYNEQFF

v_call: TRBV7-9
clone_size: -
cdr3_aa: CASRDSGDHEQYF

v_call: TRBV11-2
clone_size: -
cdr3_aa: CASSLVPGGTDTQYF

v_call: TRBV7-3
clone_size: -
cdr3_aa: CASSLIAGRGKNEQYF

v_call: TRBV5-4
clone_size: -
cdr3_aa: CASSPTGGNSPLHF

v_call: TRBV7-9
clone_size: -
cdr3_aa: CASSLDGGVNEQYF

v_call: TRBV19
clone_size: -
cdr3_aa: CASSDGGRAPLASTDTQYF

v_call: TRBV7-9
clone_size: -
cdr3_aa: CASSFITKHNYEQYF

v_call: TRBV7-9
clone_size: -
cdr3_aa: CASSSTSGGAGSETQYF